Each of the 27 T cell receptor beta chains below was sequenced from the same sample in a study of a mutant IDH1 vaccine in newly diagnosed glioma. This table comes from immunoSEQ multiplex PCR, and its TCRdb copy is limited to in-frame clones, with some not included. The sample consists of tens of thousands of clones, 65% to 85% of them appearing once. Time point described: week 11, during vaccination. A single vaccine dose contained 300 ug of mutant IDH1 20-mer peptide, and topical imiquimod was used with it. These receptors have no identified antigens. The sample in question was PBMCs, obtained from a glioma patient whose treatment included an IDH1 peptide vaccine. These receptors were taken from a woman aged 45 to 65 with glioma.

This chain joins TRBV11-2 and TRBJ1-3; 7 nucleotides line up with TRBD1. After removal of 1 base from V and 0 bases from J, the junction contained 6 bases not matched to a gene. Germline-derived CDR1 and CDR2 are SGHAT and FQNNGV. The CDR3 runs 17 residues. CDR3 sequence: CASSLVFPGGSGNTIYF. The CDR3 DNA reads as TGTGCCAGCAGCTTAGTATTCCCAGGGGGCTCTGGAAACACCATATATTTT.

The CDR3 DNA reads TGTGCCACCAGCAGACCCAGTTATAGCAATCAGCCCCAGCATTTT. Translating gives CATSRPSYSNQPQHF. The rearrangement joins TRBV15 to TRBJ1-5; unclear D gene. Between the trimmed V and J ends, which lost 2 bases and 0 bases, there was a span of 8 bases. The CDR3 totals 15 residues. Germline V gives CDR1 LNHNV, CDR2 YYDKDF (reference sequence).

The rearrangement joins TRBV5-1 to TRBJ1-1; 10 nucleotides match TRBD1. Per germline, CDR1 SGHRS and CDR2 YFSETQ. The junction had 9 bases not matched to a gene; V was cut back by 3 bases and J by 4 bases. The CDR3 has 16 residues. Written as DNA, the CDR3 is TGCGCCAGCAGCTGGCCAGACAGGGGGCTTTCCACTGAAGCTTTCTTT. It specifies CASSWPDRGLSTEAFF.

V is TRBV13 and J is TRBJ2-3, with D maybe TRBD1 (6 bases). Per germline, CDR1 PRHDT and CDR2 FYEKMQ (reference sequence). V dropped 4 bases and J dropped 7 bases, with 9 bases sitting between them. The CDR3 consists of 12 residues. The CDR3 here is CASSSDRNTQYF. In DNA form, the CDR3 reads TGTGCCAGCAGCTCGGACAGAAATACGCAGTATTTT.

The genes are TRBV5-4 and TRBJ2-5; TRBD2 might be the D (6 bases). V was clipped by 3 bases and J by 4 bases, with 19 bases between them. CDR1 and CDR2 from the germline V gene are SGHNT and YYREEE (reference sequence). The CDR3 spans 16 residues. The CDR3 spells CASSSGLLTGLETQYF. CDR3 sequence (DNA): TGTGCCAGCAGCTCGGGACTCCTGACGGGGCTAGAGACCCAGTACTTC.

The rearrangement uses TRBV11-1 and TRBJ2-7; D gene uncertain. The ends were cut back, 3 bases at V and 6 bases at J, with 12 bases in the middle. CDR3 length: 13 residues. Germline V gene sequence: CDR1 SGHAT, CDR2 FQDESV (reference sequence). CDR3 protein: CASSFVKGIEQYF. Here the CDR3 DNA reads TGTGCCAGCAGCTTCGTGAAGGGAATCGAGCAGTACTTC. Full variable domain (outside the CDR3, taken from reference TRBV11-1 and TRBJ2-7): EAEVAQSPRYKITEKSQAVAFWCDPISGHATLYWYRQILGQGPELLVQFQDESVVDDSQLPKDRFSAERLKGVDSTLKIQPAELGDSAMYLCASSFVKGIEQYFGPGTRLTVT.

V and J are TRBV4-2 and TRBJ1-5; a weak D match, TRBD1 (5 bases). Deletions cut 7 bases from V and 7 bases from J, with 23 bases between. Germline values: CDR1 LGHNA, CDR2 YNFKEQ. The CDR3 spans 16 residues. The CDR3 DNA is TGTGCCAGCAAGTCAACTCTGGGGCAGGGAGGCCAGCCCCAGCATTTT. This codes for CASKSTLGQGGQPQHF.

CDR3 amino acids: CASRSVGGLAEAFF. The CDR3 bases are TGTGCCAGCAGATCCGTTGGGGGGCTGGCTGAAGCTTTCTTT. V gene TRBV2 combines with J gene TRBJ1-1; D possibly corresponds to TRBD1 (6 bases). Trimming took off 6 bases at V and 6 bases at J, with 17 bases between the two ends. This CDR3 has 14 residues. Germline CDR1 SNHLY, CDR2 FYNNEI.

This sequence joins TRBV5-1 and TRBJ2-5; D unresolved. CDR1 is SGHRS, CDR2 YFSETQ, per germline. V dropped 1 base and J dropped 2 bases, with 12 bases sitting between them. The CDR3 spans 15 residues. The CDR3 region is CASSLSRQKQETQYF. CDR3 coding DNA: TGCGCCAGCAGCTTGAGTCGGCAGAAGCAAGAGACCCAGTACTTC.

This sequence joins TRBV9 and TRBJ1-4, with D hard to call. Germline CDR1 SGDLS, CDR2 YYNGEE. The V end lost 0 bases, the J end lost 6 bases, and 15 bases lay between the germline ends. This CDR3 region has 16 residues. Here the CDR3 reads CASSVDWGAVHEKLFF. The CDR3 coding sequence is TGTGCCAGCAGCGTAGATTGGGGAGCCGTCCATGAAAAACTGTTTTTT.

The rearrangement uses TRBV7-2 and TRBJ2-7; 8 bases align to TRBD1. The CDR3 contains 17 residues. The ends lost 1 base at V and 0 bases at J; junction bases unmatched: 8. CDR1 SGHTA and CDR2 FQGNSA come from the germline V gene. Written as DNA, the CDR3 is TGTGCCAGCAGCTTAGACGGTCGACAGGGGAACTCCTACGAGCAGTACTTC. It is translated as CASSLDGRQGNSYEQYF.

This clone was recorded only once. The rearrangement joins TRBV4-1 to TRBJ2-7; weak D call: TRBD1 (7 bases). CDR1 is MGHRA, CDR2 YSYEKL, per germline. This CDR3 contains 16 residues. V shed 0 bases and J shed 4 bases, with 16 bases lying between them. CDR3 DNA: TGCGCCAGCAGCCAAGAGGTTCAGACAGGGAGGTACGAGCAGTACTTC. Its protein is CASSQEVQTGRYEQYF.

This chain links TRBV5-1 with TRBJ1-1, with D possibly being TRBD1 (5 bases). This CDR3 contains 15 residues. The V gene's germline CDR1 is SGHRS and CDR2 YFSETQ. With 3 bases removed from V and 2 bases from J, the gap between germline ends came to 14 bases. CDR3 amino acids: CASSSVWGVNTEAFF. The CDR3, as DNA: TGCGCCAGCAGCTCAGTATGGGGCGTCAACACTGAAGCTTTCTTT.

The chain employs TRBV19 and TRBJ1-6; D ambiguous. V was cut by 4 bases and J by 1 base, with 14 bases left in between. The CDR3 runs 17 residues. CDR1 and CDR2 (germline): LNHDA, SQIVND (reference sequence). CDR3 protein: CASSTQNLLSYNSPLHF. CDR3 DNA sequence: TGTGCCAGTAGTACCCAGAACCTTTTGTCCTATAATTCACCCCTCCACTTT.

The chain uses TRBV6-5 and TRBJ2-3; TRBD1 might be the D (5 bases). Deletions cut 10 bases from V and 2 bases from J, with 19 bases between. There are 15 residues in the CDR3. Germline CDR1 and CDR2: MNHEY and SVGAGI. The CDR3 bases are TGTGCCACAACCCCAGGGTTCGGGCCCACAGATACGCAGTATTTT. Translating it yields CATTPGFGPTDTQYF.

The chain combines TRBV10-3 with TRBJ1-2; D is uncertain. Germline values: CDR1 ENHRY, CDR2 SYGVKD. Trimming removed 0 bases at V and 1 base at J, with 9 bases between. The CDR3 runs 15 residues. For the CDR3, the DNA is TGTGCCATCAGTGAGTCCGCAGACTATAACTATGGCTACACCTTC. This translates into CAISESADYNYGYTF.

This sequence joins TRBV14 and TRBJ1-1, with 7 bases that match TRBD1. In germline, CDR1 is SGHDN, CDR2 FVKESK. The CDR3 extends over 17 amino acids. The V and J ends lost 3 bases and 5 bases, in that order; junction bases with no gene match: 15. The CDR3 nucleotides are TGTGCCAGCAGCCATGCCAGGGGGGGGGTCTTTGGGACTGAAGCTTTCTTT. This encodes CASSHARGGVFGTEAFF.

CDR3 sequence (DNA): TGTGCCAGTAGTACGTACAGGGGGACTAATGAAAAACTGTTTTTT. Translated: CASSTYRGTNEKLFF. The rearrangement joins TRBV19 to TRBJ1-4; 8 bases line up with TRBD1. This CDR3 is built from 15 residues. V shed 4 bases and J 2 bases; nucleotides not matched to a gene: 3. Germline V gives CDR1 LNHDA, CDR2 SQIVND (reference sequence).

The chain has TRBV7-9 and TRBJ1-2; 11 bases fit TRBD1. The CDR3 consists of 18 residues. Trimming removed 6 bases from V and 2 bases from J; junction bases left unmatched: 14. The germline CDR1 and CDR2 sequences are SEHNR and FQNEAQ (reference sequence). The CDR3 region has the DNA TGTGCCAGCAGTTCAGCCGGGACAGGGGGAAAAATCAACTATGGCTACACCTTC. It encodes CASSSAGTGGKINYGYTF.

This clone was counted only a few times. The chain recombines TRBV28 with TRBJ1-3; no clear D. The CDR3 length is 16 residues. V dropped 5 bases and J dropped 2 bases, with 16 bases sitting between them. CDR1 MDHEN and CDR2 SYDVKM come from the germline V gene. CDR3 in DNA: TGTGCCAGCAGTCCTGGATTGGGGAGCCCTGGAAACACCATATATTTT. It specifies CASSPGLGSPGNTIYF.

The chain is built from TRBV6-5 and TRBJ1-2; possible D gene TRBD1, 5 bases. The CDR3 sequence is 13 residues long. V was pared by 7 bases and J by 4 bases, with 13 bases between. Germline CDR1 and CDR2: MNHEY and SVGAGI. This CDR3 is CASNPSGGYGYTF. The DNA of the CDR3 is TGTGCCAGCAACCCGTCCGGGGGCTATGGCTACACCTTC.

The V call is TRBV5-4, the J call TRBJ2-5; perhaps TRBD1 as D (7 bases). This CDR3 has 15 residues. Trimming stripped 4 bases from V and 4 bases from J, with 17 bases between. The germline V gene encodes CDR1 SGHNT and CDR2 YYREEE (reference sequence). The chain's CDR3 is CASSLDTGEAETQYF. CDR3 nucleotide sequence: TGTGCCAGCAGCCTCGATACAGGGGAGGCAGAGACCCAGTACTTC.

The J gene is TRBJ1-4, the V gene TRBV19, with D possibly TRBD1 on 5 matching bases. The ends were cut back, 3 bases at V and 5 bases at J, with 13 bases in the middle. The CDR3 is 15 residues long. Germline CDR1 and CDR2: LNHDA and SQIVND (reference sequence). CDR3 nucleotides: TGTGCCAGTAGTATGGTAGGGGATTCCAATGAAAAACTGTTTTTT. Translated: CASSMVGDSNEKLFF.

The chain joins TRBV4-3 to TRBJ1-2, with a tentative D call TRBD1 (6 bases). Trimming stripped 1 base from V and 4 bases from J, with 13 bases between. The germline V gene has CDR1 LGHNA and CDR2 YSLEER. The CDR3 extends over 15 amino acids. The chain's CDR3 is CASSQVNRVTYGYTF. For the CDR3, the DNA is TGCGCCAGCAGCCAAGTTAACAGGGTTACCTATGGCTACACCTTC.

The chain employs TRBV19 and TRBJ1-5; D not certain. The germline V gene encodes CDR1 LNHDA and CDR2 SQIVND (reference sequence). Between the trimmed V and J ends, which lost 9 bases and 4 bases, there was a span of 10 bases. The CDR3 spans 12 residues. DNA for the CDR3: TGTGCCAGAACCATCGAGAATCAGCCCCAGCATTTT. As protein: CARTIENQPQHF.

This chain joins TRBV9 and TRBJ2-1; tentatively, D is TRBD2 (6 bases). Germline-derived CDR1 and CDR2 are SGDLS and YYNGEE. The V and J ends lost 2 bases and 6 bases respectively, with 18 bases between them. The length of the CDR3 is 16 residues. CDR3 sequence: CASSVPRDSGVNEQFF. The CDR3 DNA follows: TGTGCCAGCAGCGTTCCCCGGGACTCCGGGGTCAATGAGCAGTTCTTC. Variable domain in full (rest from reference TRBV9 and TRBJ2-1): DSGVTQTPKHLITATGQRVTLRCSPRSGDLSVYWYQQSLDQGLQFLIQYYNGEERAKGNILERFSAQQFPDLHSELNLSSLELGDSALYFCASSVPRDSGVNEQFFGPGTRLTVL.

The chain uses TRBV5-6 and TRBJ1-5; D unclear. There are 12 residues in the CDR3. Per the germline V gene, CDR1 is SGHDT and CDR2 is YYEEEE. V lost 0 bases, J lost 10 bases, and 8 bases lay in between. CDR3 sequence: CASSLEAGPQHF. CDR3 sequence (DNA): TGTGCCAGCAGCTTGGAGGCAGGTCCCCAGCATTTT.